This TCR beta chain was sequenced for a study of CD8 T cells in Susac syndrome. Study-level results: The study's TCR sequencing and HLA analysis drew on a certain number of individuals. That number was acknowledged as relatively small.

Details on this clonotype: Its antigen is as yet unknown.

cDNA came from approximately 0.5 to 1 ug RNA primed by random hexamers. The immunoSEQ assay covered 54 Vbeta and 13 Jbeta segments for CDR3. TCRdb passed the immunoSEQ multiplex PCR reads through MiXCR, listing each CDR3 protein once. The table lists approximately 200,000 distinct CDR3 sequences, approximately 95% of them singletons. This CDR3 region has 15 residues. CDR1 is GTSNPN and CDR2 is SVGIG in the germline V gene (reference sequence). V lost 2 bases to trimming and J lost 2 bases; unmatched junction nucleotides: 5. V is TRBV30 and J is TRBJ1-5, with 8 bases lining up with TRBD1. Sequenced: CD4+ T cells from PBMCs. The receptor comes from a human donor with multiple sclerosis. In DNA, the CDR3 is TGTGCCTGGAGTAACGGACAGGGAGGCAATCAGCCCCAGCATTTT. Its protein is CAWSNGQGGNQPQHF.